The source of this T cell receptor (beta chain) is a study of spatial heterogeneity in lung cancer. Study background: Alpha-chain sequences were consistently detected in smaller numbers than beta-chain sequences.

This CDR3 has 16 amino acids. Trimming cost V 2 bases and J 5 bases; bases outside gene matches: 6. Germline CDR1 reads SGHAT; CDR2 reads FQNNGV. The study tagged each TCR cDNA molecule with a unique molecular identifier. TCRdb passed the 5' RACE reads through MiXCR, listing each CDR3 protein once. This table holds 10,000 to 13,000 distinct CDR3 sequences, approximately 8.6% found once. Time point reported: sample taken at primary tumor resection. Unsorted whole RNA samples from tumor, nontumor lung or frozen PBMC were sequenced. Patients with untreated early-stage non-small cell lung cancer, numbering 72, were the donors. Study-wide points: Follow-up blood showed ubiquitous expanded tumor TCRs less than blood at resection did.

This clonotype was recorded many times. Antigen unknown. The chain uses TRBV11-2 and TRBJ2-7, with 13 nucleotides matching TRBD2. This material consisted of PBMCs, taken at surgery. The TCR comes from a male donor with early-stage non-small cell lung cancer. CDR3 residues: CASSLRWTSGGNEQYF. CDR3 in DNA: TGTGCCAGCAGCTTAAGGTGGACTAGCGGGGGTAACGAGCAGTACTTC.